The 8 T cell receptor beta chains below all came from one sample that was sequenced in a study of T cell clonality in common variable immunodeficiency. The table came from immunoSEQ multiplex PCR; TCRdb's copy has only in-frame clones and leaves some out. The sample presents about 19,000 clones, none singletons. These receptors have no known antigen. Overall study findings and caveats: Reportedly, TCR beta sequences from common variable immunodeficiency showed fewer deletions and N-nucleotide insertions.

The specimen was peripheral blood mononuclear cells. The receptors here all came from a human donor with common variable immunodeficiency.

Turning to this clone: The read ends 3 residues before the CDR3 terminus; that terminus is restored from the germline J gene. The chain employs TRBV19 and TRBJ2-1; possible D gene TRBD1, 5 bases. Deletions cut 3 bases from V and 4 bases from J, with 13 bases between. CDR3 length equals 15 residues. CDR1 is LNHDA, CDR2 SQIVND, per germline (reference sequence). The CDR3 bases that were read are TGTGCCAGTAGTATCTATTTACAGGAATACAATGAG. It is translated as CASSIYLQEYNE. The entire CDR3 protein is CASSIYLQEYNEQFF.

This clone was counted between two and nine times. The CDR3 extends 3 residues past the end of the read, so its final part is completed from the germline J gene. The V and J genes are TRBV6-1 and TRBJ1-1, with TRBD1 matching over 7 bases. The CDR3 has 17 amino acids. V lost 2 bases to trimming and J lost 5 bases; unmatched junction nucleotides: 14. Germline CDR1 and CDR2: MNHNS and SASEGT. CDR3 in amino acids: CASSEKGGRVSITEAFF. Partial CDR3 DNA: TGTGCCAGCAGTGAAAAAGGGGGCCGGGTTAGTATTACTGAA.

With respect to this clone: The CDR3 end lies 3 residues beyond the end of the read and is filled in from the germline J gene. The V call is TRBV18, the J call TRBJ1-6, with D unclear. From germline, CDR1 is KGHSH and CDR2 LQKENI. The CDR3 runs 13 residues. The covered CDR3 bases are TGTGCCAGCTCTCCATCCCCTATTTCGGCC. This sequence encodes CASSPSPISA. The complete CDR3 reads CASSPSPISALHF. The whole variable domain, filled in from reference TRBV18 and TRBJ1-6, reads NAGVMQNPRHLVRRRGQEARLRCSPMKGHSHVYWYRQLPEEGLKFMVYLQKENIIDESGMPKERFSAEFPKEGPSILRIQQVVRGDSAAYFCASSPSPISALHFGNGTRLTVT.

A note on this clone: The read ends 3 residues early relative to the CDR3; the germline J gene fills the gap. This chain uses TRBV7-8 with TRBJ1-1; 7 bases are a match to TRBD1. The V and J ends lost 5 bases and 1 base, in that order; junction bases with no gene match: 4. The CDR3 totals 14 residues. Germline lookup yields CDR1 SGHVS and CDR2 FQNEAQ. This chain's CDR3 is CASSVTGWNTEAFF. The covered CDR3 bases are TGTGCCAGCAGCGTGACAGGGTGGAACACTGAA.

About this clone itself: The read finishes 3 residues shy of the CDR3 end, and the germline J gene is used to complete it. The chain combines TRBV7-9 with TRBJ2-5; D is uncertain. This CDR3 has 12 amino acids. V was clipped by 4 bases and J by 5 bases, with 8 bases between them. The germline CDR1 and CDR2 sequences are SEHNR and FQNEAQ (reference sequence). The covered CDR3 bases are TGTGCCAGCAGCTCCTCCTCGGAGACC. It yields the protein CASSSSSET. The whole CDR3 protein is CASSSSSETQYF.

The part of the CDR3 DNA that was read is TGTGCCAGCAGCTTAGCAGCGGGGGGTTTCTACGAG. Residues: CASSLAAGGFYE. The whole CDR3 reads CASSLAAGGFYEQYF. The chain combines TRBV7-2 with TRBJ2-7; 9 positions agree with TRBD2. The read halts 3 residues ahead of the CDR3 end, with the missing end drawn from the germline J gene. Trimming removed 0 bases from V and 3 bases from J; junction bases left unmatched: 3. Germline V gene lookup returns CDR1 SGHTA and CDR2 FQGNSA. The CDR3 is 15 amino acids.

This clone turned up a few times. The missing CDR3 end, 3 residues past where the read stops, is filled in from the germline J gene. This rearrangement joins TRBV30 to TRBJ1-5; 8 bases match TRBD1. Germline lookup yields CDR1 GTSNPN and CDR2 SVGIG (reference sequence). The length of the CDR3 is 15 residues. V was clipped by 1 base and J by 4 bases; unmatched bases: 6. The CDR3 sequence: CAWSEGTGLNQPQHF. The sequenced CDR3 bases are TGTGCCTGGAGTGAGGGGACAGGCCTAAATCAGCCC.

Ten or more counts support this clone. The part of the CDR3 DNA that was read is TGCGCCAGCAGCCCTCGGGGTTCCTACGAG. It yields the protein CASSPRGSYE. The entire CDR3 protein reads CASSPRGSYEQYF. This rearrangement joins TRBV5-1 to TRBJ2-7; perhaps TRBD2 as D (5 bases). The sequence runs out 3 residues before the end of the CDR3; the remainder is reconstructed from the germline J gene. Germline CDR1 reads SGHRS; CDR2 reads YFSETQ. The CDR3 runs 13 residues. The V and J ends lost 4 bases and 1 base respectively, with 9 bases between them.